One sample yielded the 26 T cell receptor beta chains listed below, sequenced in a study of T cell responses to AZD1222 COVID-19 vaccine. The data were produced by immunoSEQ multiplex PCR, yet TCRdb's version contains in-frame clones alone and is incomplete. The table lists 84,000 or so clones, roughly nine tenths of them singletons. The sequences come from peripheral blood, collected on day 0 of AZD1222 vaccination. All receptors come from an adult in good health.

The rearrangement links TRBV4-1 to TRBJ2-7; no clear D. The CDR3 has 13 amino acids. The germline CDR1 and CDR2 sequences are MGHRA and YSYEKL. With 1 base removed from V and 0 bases from J, the gap between germline ends came to 4 bases. CDR3 region: CASSQGTSYEQYF. DNA of the CDR3: TGCGCCAGCAGCCAAGGGACCTCCTACGAGCAGTACTTC.

CDR3 DNA sequence: TGTGCCAGCAGCTTAGTAGCGGCAGGGACTGAAGCTTTCTTT. It translates to CASSLVAAGTEAFF. The rearrangement joins TRBV7-9 to TRBJ1-1; D is perhaps TRBD1 (5 bases). V was trimmed by 1 base and J by 5 bases, leaving 11 bases between them. Germline loops: CDR1 SEHNR, CDR2 FQNEAQ (reference sequence). This CDR3 is built from 14 residues.

This chain connects TRBV27 to TRBJ1-1; D is undetermined. Per germline, CDR1 MNHEY and CDR2 SMNVEV (reference sequence). The CDR3 loop spans 14 amino acids. Between the trimmed V and J ends, which lost 1 base and 3 bases, there was a span of 9 bases. The CDR3 nucleotides read TGTGCCAGCAGTTTATATGAGGCTGACACTGAAGCTTTCTTT. Translating gives CASSLYEADTEAFF.

The chain recombines TRBV4-1 with TRBJ1-4, with D unresolved. Trimming shortened V by 3 bases and J by 8 bases, and 13 bases separated the two germline ends. The CDR3 spans 14 residues. Per the germline V gene, CDR1 is MGHRA and CDR2 is YSYEKL. CDR3 region: CASSQGVGGEKLFF. The CDR3 DNA reads as TGCGCCAGCAGCCAGGGAGTCGGTGGAGAAAAACTGTTTTTT.

The CDR3 nucleotides are TGTGCCAGCAGTCCACAGGGAAACACCATATATTTT. It translates to CASSPQGNTIYF. V is TRBV12-3 or TRBV12-4 and J is TRBJ1-3; no definite D call. The CDR3 runs to 12 residues. Between the trimmed V and J ends, which lost 5 bases and 4 bases, there was a span of 6 bases.

This chain uses TRBV29-1 with TRBJ2-7; weak D call: TRBD2 (5 bases). The CDR3 covers 13 residues. Germline CDR1 is SQVTM and CDR2 is ANQGSEA. Trimming shortened V by 7 bases and J by 1 base, and 14 bases separated the two germline ends. The CDR3 sequence: CSAVIRRSYEQYF. CDR3 in DNA: TGCAGCGCTGTAATTAGGAGGTCCTACGAGCAGTACTTC.

The gene calls are TRBV28 and TRBJ2-1; D is possibly TRBD2 (6 bases). Germline V gene sequence: CDR1 MDHEN, CDR2 SYDVKM. The ends were cut back, 2 bases at V and 6 bases at J, with 14 bases in the middle. This CDR3 contains 15 residues. The CDR3 here is CASSLGGTQRNEQFF. CDR3 nucleotides: TGTGCCAGCAGTTTAGGAGGGACTCAACGCAATGAGCAGTTCTTC.

This clone has just one count. The rearrangement links TRBV28 to TRBJ1-5; possibly TRBD1 for D (5 bases). Looked up from germline, CDR1 is MDHEN and CDR2 is SYDVKM. Deletions cut 2 bases from V and 4 bases from J, with 12 bases between. The CDR3 contains 15 residues. CDR3 bases: TGTGCCAGCAGTTTAGGGACTGGGTGGAATCAGCCCCAGCATTTT. Protein product: CASSLGTGWNQPQHF.

This clone was recorded a few times. This chain connects TRBV15 to TRBJ1-1; 9 nucleotides line up with TRBD1. V was clipped by 1 base and J by 5 bases; unmatched bases: 2. The CDR3 is made up of 14 amino acids. Germline CDR1 LNHNV, CDR2 YYDKDF (reference sequence). CDR3 in DNA: TGTGCCACCAGCAGAGGACAGGGGGGGACTGAAGCTTTCTTT. Amino acid sequence: CATSRGQGGTEAFF. Filled out from reference TRBV15 and TRBJ1-1, the complete variable domain reads DAMVIQNPRYQVTQFGKPVTLSCSQTLNHNVMYWYQQKSSQAPKLLFHYYDKDFNNEADTPDNFQSRRPNTSFCFLDIRSPGLGDTAMYLCATSRGQGGTEAFFGQGTRLTVV.

J is TRBJ1-2 and V is TRBV28; TRBD1 agrees at 7 bases. Germline V gives CDR1 MDHEN, CDR2 SYDVKM. This CDR3 region has 13 residues. Germline trimming cut 4 bases from V and 4 bases from J; bases unmatched to any gene: 3. CDR3 loop: CASSWGQSYGYTF. In nucleotides, the CDR3 is TGTGCCAGCAGTTGGGGACAGTCCTATGGCTACACCTTC.

The genes are TRBV7-2 and TRBJ2-1; 9 bases align to TRBD2. Germline values: CDR1 SGHTA, CDR2 FQGNSA. This CDR3 has 12 amino acids. V was clipped by 3 bases and J by 12 bases; unmatched bases: 3. The CDR3 coding sequence is TGTGCCAGCAGCTTCGAGACTAGCGGGCAGTTCTTC. Its protein is CASSFETSGQFF.

This clone was seen once. The gene calls are TRBV11-1 and TRBJ2-1; possibly TRBD2 for D (5 bases). CDR1 and CDR2 from the germline V gene are SGHAT and FQDESV (reference sequence). The CDR3 contains 15 residues. V was pared by 5 bases and J by 10 bases, with 21 bases between. The CDR3: CASSLHRGPSYEQFF. For the CDR3, the DNA is TGTGCCAGCAGCCTACACCGAGGGCCCTCTTACGAGCAGTTCTTC.

V gene TRBV30 combines with J gene TRBJ1-1; no reliable D call. CDR1 is GTSNPN and CDR2 is SVGIG in the germline V gene (reference sequence). This CDR3 comprises 11 residues. Trimming cost V 5 bases and J 5 bases, with 9 bases left between them. The CDR3 is CAWRTYTEAFF. The CDR3 DNA follows: TGTGCCTGGCGGACTTATACTGAAGCTTTCTTT.

This clone turned up a few times. This chain connects TRBV19 to TRBJ1-5, with 8 bases lining up with TRBD1. V was pared by 5 bases and J by 5 bases, with 2 bases of the junction left unmatched. From germline, CDR1 is LNHDA and CDR2 SQIVND (reference sequence). The CDR3 is 13 residues long. The DNA for the CDR3 is TGTGCCAGTAGTCAGGGGGCGGATCAGCCCCAGCATTTT. This encodes CASSQGADQPQHF.

The chain has TRBV11-2 and TRBJ2-1, with unresolved D. Trimming left V 0 bases short and J 6 bases short, with 12 bases between. The CDR3 spans 15 residues. In germline, CDR1 is SGHAT, CDR2 FQNNGV. CDR3 sequence: CASSLDLSPINEQFF. CDR3 DNA sequence: TGTGCCAGCAGCTTAGATCTAAGCCCAATCAATGAGCAGTTCTTC.

The chain combines TRBV7-8 with TRBJ1-5, with 9 bases identical to TRBD1. Unmatched junction bases numbered 5, after V lost 5 bases and J lost 0 bases. This CDR3 is 16 amino acids long. Germline-derived CDR1 and CDR2 are SGHVS and FQNEAQ. The CDR3 loop is CASSQDRGVSNQPQHF. In DNA form, the CDR3 reads TGTGCCAGCAGCCAAGACAGGGGGGTTAGCAATCAGCCCCAGCATTTT.

This clone is a singleton in its sample. DNA of the CDR3: TGTGCCAGCAGCCCCTGGGCCCCCTACAGGGACGAGCAGTACTTC. Translating gives CASSPWAPYRDEQYF. V is TRBV27 and J is TRBJ2-7; maybe TRBD1 (6 bases). The germline V and J ends were trimmed by 6 bases and 5 bases, with 20 bases remaining between them. This CDR3 has 15 residues. Germline V gives CDR1 MNHEY, CDR2 SMNVEV (reference sequence).

The rearrangement uses TRBV6-5 and TRBJ2-5, with 8 bases matching TRBD2. The germline V gene encodes CDR1 MNHEY and CDR2 SVGAGI. V lost 4 bases to trimming and J lost 5 bases; unmatched junction nucleotides: 9. The CDR3 sequence is 15 residues long. The CDR3 DNA reads TGTGCCAGCAGTTCCGGGACTAGGTGGGGGGAGACCCAGTACTTC. Its protein is CASSSGTRWGETQYF.

The V call is TRBV19, the J call TRBJ1-2, with D perhaps TRBD1 (5 bases). Trimming cost V 4 bases and J 6 bases, with 21 bases left between them. CDR1 is LNHDA, CDR2 SQIVND, per germline (reference sequence). The CDR3 covers 16 residues. CDR3 amino acids: CASSRPGTSRPHGYTF. The CDR3 nucleotides are TGTGCCAGTAGTAGACCCGGGACTTCCCGGCCACATGGCTACACCTTC.

This chain uses TRBV9 with TRBJ2-1; perhaps TRBD2 as D (5 bases). The germline CDR1 and CDR2 sequences are SGDLS and YYNGEE. CDR3 length equals 14 residues. The V and J ends lost 0 bases and 2 bases respectively, with 6 bases between them. Here the CDR3 DNA reads TGTGCCAGCAGCGTAGCCGGGACCTACAATGAGCAGTTCTTC. It is translated as CASSVAGTYNEQFF.

In DNA, the CDR3 is TGTGCCAGCATCTTAGCGGGAGGGACCCAAGAGACCCAGTACTTC. Encoded protein: CASILAGGTQETQYF. V is TRBV2 and J is TRBJ2-5, with TRBD2 identical over 11 bases. This CDR3 spans 15 amino acids. Germline V lookup: CDR1 SNHLY, CDR2 FYNNEI. V was clipped by 7 bases and J by 1 base; unmatched bases: 5.

J is TRBJ1-1 and V is TRBV9, with 7 bases fitting TRBD1. With V trimmed by 4 bases and J by 4 bases, 7 bases remained unmatched. The CDR3 is 14 residues long. Germline V CDR1 and CDR2: SGDLS, YYNGEE. The CDR3 DNA reads as TGTGCCAGCAGCTCACAGGGGCGGAGCACTGAAGCTTTCTTT. As protein: CASSSQGRSTEAFF.

The rearrangement joins TRBV9 to TRBJ1-5; no clear D. The germline V gene encodes CDR1 SGDLS and CDR2 YYNGEE. CDR3 length equals 15 residues. Trimming removed 2 bases from V and 7 bases from J, with 16 bases in between. DNA for the CDR3: TGTGCCAGCAGCGTCGGAGGAGTAGGGCAACAGCCCCAGCATTTT. Translated: CASSVGGVGQQPQHF.

This chain connects TRBV5-1 to TRBJ2-3; D possibly corresponds to TRBD1 (6 bases). Per the germline V gene, CDR1 is SGHRS and CDR2 is YFSETQ. Trimming stripped 4 bases from V and 0 bases from J, with 12 bases between. The CDR3 spans 15 residues. The CDR3 DNA reads TGCGCCAGCAGCGACACAGGGATGAGCACAGATACGCAGTATTTT. This translates into CASSDTGMSTDTQYF.

As DNA, the CDR3 is TGTGCCAGCAAGCTAGCGAGCTCCTACGAGCAGTACTTC. Translation: CASKLASSYEQYF. This chain joins TRBV2 and TRBJ2-7, with D maybe TRBD2 (6 bases). CDR1 and CDR2 from the germline V gene are SNHLY and FYNNEI. The CDR3 has 13 amino acids. Deletions cut 7 bases from V and 0 bases from J, with 10 bases between.

The chain uses TRBV28 and TRBJ2-7; D is ambiguous. V was pared by 0 bases and J by 7 bases, with 7 bases between. The CDR3 runs 12 residues. Germline CDR1 reads MDHEN; CDR2 reads SYDVKM. CDR3 DNA: TGTGCCAGCAGTTTATGGGGTGGGGAGCAGTACTTC. Translating gives CASSLWGGEQYF.